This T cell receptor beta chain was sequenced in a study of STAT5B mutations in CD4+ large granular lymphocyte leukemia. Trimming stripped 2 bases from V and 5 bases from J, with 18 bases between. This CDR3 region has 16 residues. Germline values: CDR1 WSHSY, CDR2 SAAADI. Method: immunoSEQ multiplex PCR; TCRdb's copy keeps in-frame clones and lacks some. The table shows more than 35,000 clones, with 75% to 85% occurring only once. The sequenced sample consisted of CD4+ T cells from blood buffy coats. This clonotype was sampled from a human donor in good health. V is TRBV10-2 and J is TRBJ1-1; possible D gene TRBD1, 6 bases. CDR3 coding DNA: TGCGCCAGCAGTGAGATGGCAGGGGATGCCGGGACTGAAGCTTTCTTT. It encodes CASSEMAGDAGTEAFF.